This is a list of T cell receptor beta chains from one sample in a study of T cells in Graves' hyperthyroidism and ophthalmopathy. TCRdb processed the multiplex PCR reads anew with MiXCR; each CDR3 protein has one entry. The sample includes approximately 500,000 distinct CDR3 sequences, just over 45% of them seen just once. The sample was peripheral blood or thyroid tissue (not recorded which). The receptors shown here come from a woman between 18 and 29 years old with Graves' hyperthyroidism. CDR3s include the opening cysteine and the closing phenylalanine or tryptophan. The D gene is left open where the match is weak. Only part of the rows carry a size: once, few, many, or a class if the clone is expanded.

D gene	clone size	V gene	J gene	CDR3 protein	CDR3 DNA
TRBD1	NA	TRBV20-1	TRBJ2-3	CSARVLDRATDTQYF	TGCAGTGCTAGAGTCTTGGACAGGGCTACAGATACGCAGTATTTT
NA	many	TRBV20-1	TRBJ2-7	CSAGAEHAPNYEQYF	TGCAGTGCTGGGGCCGAGCATGCGCCTAACTACGAGCAGTACTTC
NA	NA	TRBV11-3	TRBJ1-4	CASSPRVSGKLFF	TGTGCCAGCAGCCCCAGGGTATCGGGAAAACTGTTTTTT
NA	NA	TRBV7-2	TRBJ2-3	CASRRPGDTQYF	TGTGCCAGCAGGCGACCTGGGGATACGCAGTATTTT
TRBD1	many	TRBV5-1	TRBJ1-1	CASSLDGRDRDYTEAFF	TGCGCCAGCAGCTTGGATGGCCGGGACAGGGACTATACTGAAGCTTTCTTT
TRBD1	many	TRBV29-1	TRBJ1-1	CSVDWTGNTEAFF	TGCAGCGTTGACTGGACAGGGAACACTGAAGCTTTCTTT
NA	NA	TRBV2	TRBJ1-2	CASSDSSGSYTF	TGTGCCAGCAGTGACTCTAGCGGGAGCTACACCTTC
TRBD1	NA	TRBV29-1	TRBJ1-2	CSSDSGTGGGYTF	TGCAGCAGTGACTCCGGGACAGGGGGCGGCTACACCTTC
TRBD1	NA	TRBV24-1	TRBJ1-5	CATSGTGPQPQHF	TGTGCCACCAGCGGGACAGGGCCCCAGCCCCAGCATTTT
NA	many	TRBV6-2/TRBV6-3	TRBJ1-1	CASRYAPTVTEAFF	TGTGCCAGCAGATACGCCCCGACAGTTACTGAAGCTTTCTTT
NA	many	TRBV2	TRBJ1-4	CASRTPGSTNEKLFF	TGTGCCAGCAGAACTCCGGGCTCAACTAATGAAAAACTGTTTTTT
NA	few	TRBV18	TRBJ1-2	CASSPQDPYGYTF	TGTGCCAGCTCACCACAGGACCCCTATGGCTACACCTTC
NA	NA	TRBV27	TRBJ1-5	CASSLARSQPQHF	TGTGCCAGCAGTTTAGCACGAAGTCAGCCCCAGCATTTT
TRBD1	NA	TRBV20-1	TRBJ2-5	CSAGHSGGLETQYF	TGCAGTGCTGGACATTCAGGGGGCTTGGAGACCCAGTACTTC
TRBD1	few	TRBV12-5	TRBJ2-5	CASGLVQGGEETQYF	TGTGCTAGTGGTTTGGTCCAAGGGGGCGAAGAGACCCAGTACTTC
TRBD1	NA	TRBV18	TRBJ2-7	CASSPGTVYEQYF	TGTGCCAGCTCACCCGGGACAGTCTACGAGCAGTACTTC
NA	few	TRBV12-3/TRBV12-4	TRBJ2-1	CASSLGDYNEQFF	TGTGCCAGCAGTTTAGGCGACTACAATGAGCAGTTCTTC
NA	many	TRBV3-1	TRBJ1-1	CASSQLSWKAFF	TGTGCCAGCAGCCAGTTGTCCTGGAAAGCTTTCTTT
NA	NA	TRBV7-9	TRBJ2-6	CASSDNVLTF	TGTGCCAGCAGCGATAATGTCCTGACTTTC
NA	many	TRBV10-2	TRBJ1-5	CASSEWAAYSNQPQHF	TGCGCCAGCAGTGAGTGGGCGGCTTATAGCAATCAGCCCCAGCATTTT
TRBD2	NA	TRBV20-1	TRBJ2-7	CSAGVYRTSGRVGATYEQYF	TGCAGTGCTGGGGTCTACCGGACTAGCGGGAGGGTTGGGGCTACCTACGAGCAGTACTTC
TRBD2	NA	TRBV20-1	TRBJ2-5	CSAKGTSGRKETQYF	TGCAGTGCTAAAGGGACTAGCGGGAGGAAAGAGACCCAGTACTTC
NA	NA	TRBV20-1	TRBJ2-3	CSARRPPDTQYF	TGCAGTGCTAGGCGGCCCCCAGATACGCAGTATTTT
TRBD1	many	TRBV6-6	TRBJ2-7	CASKQGDSYEQYF	TGTGCCAGCAAACAGGGGGATTCCTACGAGCAGTACTTC
TRBD2	once	TRBV20-1	TRBJ2-7	CSARDRRGTSARYEQYF	TGCAGTGCTAGAGATCGGAGAGGGACTAGCGCCCGCTACGAGCAGTACTTC
NA	NA	TRBV7-2	TRBJ2-1	CASSLVALGDNEQFF	TGTGCCAGCAGCTTAGTCGCCTTAGGAGACAATGAGCAGTTCTTC
TRBD2	many	TRBV6-5	TRBJ2-2	CASSPLAGENTGELFF	TGTGCCAGCAGTCCGCTAGCGGGCGAGAACACCGGGGAGCTGTTTTTT
TRBD2	once	TRBV2	TRBJ2-5	CASSAAGEETQYF	TGTGCCAGCAGTGCCGCGGGGGAAGAGACCCAGTACTTC
NA	many	TRBV12-3/TRBV12-4	TRBJ2-7	CASSHTYEQYF	TGTGCCAGCAGTCATACCTACGAGCAGTACTTC
NA	many	TRBV20-1	TRBJ1-5	CSARGQAGQPQHF	TGCAGTGCTAGGGGCCAGGCGGGCCAGCCCCAGCATTTT
NA	NA	TRBV29-1	TRBJ1-3	CSVEGGNGNTIYF	TGCAGCGTTGAAGGGGGTAACGGAAACACCATATATTTT
TRBD2	many	TRBV7-8	TRBJ2-2	CASSPREDHTGELFF	TGTGCCAGCAGCCCGCGGGAGGACCACACCGGGGAGCTGTTTTTT
NA	NA	TRBV7-9	TRBJ1-2	CATIGRDLDYGYTF	TGTGCCACCATCGGCAGAGACTTAGACTATGGCTACACCTTC
NA	many	TRBV4-2	TRBJ1-5	CASTLTGDGQPQHF	TGTGCCAGCACCCTGACGGGGGACGGTCAGCCCCAGCATTTT
NA	many	TRBV6-1	TRBJ1-2	CATNTGSPYYGYTF	TGTGCCACAAATACAGGATCTCCTTACTATGGCTACACCTTC
NA	many	TRBV7-2	TRBJ1-2	CASSEDNRDGYTF	TGTGCCAGCAGCGAGGATAACAGGGATGGCTACACCTTC
TRBD1	many	TRBV6-5	TRBJ1-5	CASRHTGGLNQPQHF	TGTGCCAGCAGGCATACAGGGGGCCTTAATCAGCCCCAGCATTTT
NA	NA	TRBV7-3	TRBJ2-7	CASSFQGQNNEQYF	TGTGCCAGCAGCTTCCAAGGACAAAACAATGAGCAGTACTTC
NA	NA	TRBV15	TRBJ1-5	CATSRDLGAGQPQHF	TGTGCCACCAGCAGAGATCTGGGGGCAGGACAGCCCCAGCATTTT
TRBD1	few	TRBV7-2	TRBJ1-3	CASSLVGTGGNTIYF	TGTGCCAGCAGCTTAGTGGGGACAGGGGGAAACACCATATATTTT
NA	many	TRBV4-2	TRBJ1-3	CASSRENFSGNTIYF	TGTGCCAGCAGCCGAGAGAATTTCTCTGGAAACACCATATATTTT
TRBD1	few	TRBV5-1	TRBJ2-7	CASRSGTGLYEQYF	TGCGCCAGCAGATCCGGGACAGGGTTGTACGAGCAGTACTTC
TRBD2	NA	TRBV5-1	TRBJ2-1	CASSLELAGGPSQFF	TGCGCCAGCAGCTTGGAATTAGCGGGAGGGCCGAGTCAGTTCTTC
NA	many	TRBV3-1	TRBJ2-5	CASSQGLSQETQYF	TGTGCCAGCAGCCAAGGACTATCCCAAGAGACCCAGTACTTC
TRBD1	few	TRBV28	TRBJ2-7	CASSSIQGVVGEQYF	TGTGCCAGCAGTTCTATTCAGGGGGTCGTTGGCGAGCAGTACTTC
TRBD2	few	TRBV5-1	TRBJ2-7	CASSPYGTSGTYEQYF	TGCGCCAGCAGCCCCTACGGGACTAGCGGGACCTACGAGCAGTACTTC
NA	many	TRBV29-1	TRBJ1-3	CSVSVAGNTIYF	TGCAGCGTTAGTGTTGCTGGAAACACCATATATTTT
NA	many	TRBV29-1	TRBJ1-1	CSVRENTEAFF	TGCAGCGTTCGAGAGAACACTGAAGCTTTCTTT
TRBD1	NA	TRBV19	TRBJ1-2	CASRRDRDPYGYTF	TGTGCCAGCCGACGGGACAGGGACCCCTATGGCTACACCTTC
NA	many	TRBV3-1	TRBJ1-2	CASSQRGQSDYGYTF	TGTGCCAGCAGCCAACGAGGACAGTCAGACTATGGCTACACCTTC
TRBD1	many	TRBV7-2	TRBJ2-3	CASSHDRGGTDTQYF	TGTGCCAGCAGTCACGACAGGGGTGGAACAGATACGCAGTATTTT
NA	few	TRBV4-1	TRBJ2-2	CASSQRGGGVGTGELFF	TGCGCCAGCAGCCAGAGGGGAGGAGGGGTCGGCACCGGGGAGCTGTTTTTT
TRBD1	many	TRBV2	TRBJ2-7	CASRGRQPGQLKYEQYF	TGTGCCAGCAGGGGCAGGCAACCGGGACAGCTGAAATACGAGCAGTACTTC
NA	NA	TRBV7-7	TRBJ2-1	CASSLVVFGEQFF	TGTGCTAGTAGCTTGGTAGTGTTTGGTGAGCAGTTCTTC
TRBD1	NA	TRBV20-1	TRBJ1-1	CSARPRTGATNTEAFF	TGCAGTGCTAGACCTAGGACAGGGGCGACGAACACTGAAGCTTTCTTT
TRBD1	NA	TRBV18	TRBJ1-1	CASSLHRGHDTEAFF	TGTGCCAGCTCACTTCACAGGGGGCATGACACTGAAGCTTTCTTT
TRBD2	many	TRBV7-9	TRBJ2-7	CASRGPGLAGGPREQYF	TGTGCCAGCAGGGGACCGGGACTAGCGGGAGGGCCAAGGGAGCAGTACTTC